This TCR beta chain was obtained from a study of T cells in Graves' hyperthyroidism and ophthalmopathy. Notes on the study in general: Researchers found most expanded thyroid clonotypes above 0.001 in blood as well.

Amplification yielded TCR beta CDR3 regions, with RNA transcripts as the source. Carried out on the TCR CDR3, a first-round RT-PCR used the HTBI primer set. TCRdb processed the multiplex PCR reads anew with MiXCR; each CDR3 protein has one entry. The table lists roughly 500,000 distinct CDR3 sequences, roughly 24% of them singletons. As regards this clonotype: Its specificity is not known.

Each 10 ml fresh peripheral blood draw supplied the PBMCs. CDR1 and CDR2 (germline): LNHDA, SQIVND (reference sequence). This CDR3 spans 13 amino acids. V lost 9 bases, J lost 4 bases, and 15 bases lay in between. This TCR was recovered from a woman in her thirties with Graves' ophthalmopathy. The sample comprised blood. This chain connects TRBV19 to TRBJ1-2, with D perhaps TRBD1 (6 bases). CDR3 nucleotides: TGTGCCAGCTTGGACAGCCAGTCCTATGGCTACACCTTC. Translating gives CASLDSQSYGYTF.